This T cell receptor beta chain was recorded in a study of lymphopenia after photon versus proton radiotherapy. Study-wide results and caveats: A bigger post-nadir fall in TCR diversity correlated inversely with survival time in deceased patients. Post-nadir diversity loss with photons came from oligoclonal expansion, particularly CD8+ Temra cells. Photon-treated patients lost naive T cells and TCR diversity; proton-treated stayed stable.

V trimming: 4 bases; J trimming: 4 bases; junction bases outside the gene matches: 2. Germline lookup yields CDR1 SQVTM and CDR2 ANQGSEA. This CDR3 spans 13 amino acids. Points on this clone: Its specificity is not known.

Using immunoSEQ multiplex PCR, the repertoire was profiled, and TCRdb retains in-frame clones only, with some absent. Of around 29,000 clones listed, 94% are singletons. This sequence was found in a woman between 45 and 65 years old with cholangiocarcinoma. The chain is built from TRBV29-1 and TRBJ1-5, with TRBD1 matching 9 bases. The input for sequencing was peripheral blood, taken from a patient treated with photon-based radiotherapy. CDR3 sequence: CSVGTGVNQPQHF. In DNA form, the CDR3 reads TGCAGCGTTGGGACAGGGGTGAATCAGCCCCAGCATTTT.